Below, 15 T cell receptor beta chains from the same sample are listed, as sequenced in a study of T cell changes during pregnancy in multiple sclerosis. Assay used: immunoSEQ multiplex PCR; TCRdb lists only in-frame clones, some missing. The sample shows fewer than 90,000 clones, about 93% of them seen only once. The sample was peripheral blood, taken after pregnancy. Receptors originate from a female donor in good health, enrolled as a control in a pregnancy study.

The V and J genes are TRBV28 and TRBJ2-5; 9 bases align to TRBD2. V lost 8 bases, J lost 2 bases, and 12 bases stayed unmatched. Per germline, CDR1 MDHEN and CDR2 SYDVKM. The CDR3 is 16 residues long. The CDR3 region has the DNA TGTGCCAGCCAATTAGCGGGAGAGGGGGTACAAGAGACCCAGTACTTC. Translation gives CASQLAGEGVQETQYF. The whole variable domain, filled in from reference TRBV28 and TRBJ2-5, reads DVKVTQSSRYLVKRTGEKVFLECVQDMDHENMFWYRQDPGLGLRLIYFSYDVKMKEKGDIPEGYSVSREKKERFSLILESASTNQTSMYLCASQLAGEGVQETQYFGPGTRLLVL.

In DNA, the CDR3 is TGTGCCAGCAGCTTAGCAGCGGCCCCCCACAATGAGCAGTTCTTC. Translated: CASSLAAAPHNEQFF. The genes are TRBV7-6 and TRBJ2-1; tentative D call: TRBD2 (5 bases). This CDR3 contains 15 residues. Germline CDR1 and CDR2: SGHVS and FNYEAQ. With 0 bases removed from V and 5 bases from J, the gap between germline ends came to 11 bases. Filled out from reference TRBV7-6 and TRBJ2-1, the complete variable domain reads GAGVSQSPRYKVTKRGQDVALRCDPISGHVSLYWYRQALGQGPEFLTYFNYEAQQDKSGLPNDRFSAERPEGSISTLTIQRTEQRDSAMYRCASSLAAAPHNEQFFGPGTRLTVL.

The rearrangement joins TRBV28 to TRBJ2-5; 7 bases fit TRBD2. With V trimmed by 6 bases and J by 0 bases, 4 bases remained unmatched. CDR3 length: 14 amino acids. Germline CDR1 is MDHEN and CDR2 is SYDVKM. CDR3 sequence: CASSPAGDQETQYF. CDR3 in DNA: TGTGCCAGCAGCCCCGCGGGGGACCAAGAGACCCAGTACTTC.

V gene TRBV6-1 combines with J gene TRBJ2-7, with 12 bases identical to TRBD2. CDR3 size: 17 residues. Germline CDR1 and CDR2: MNHNS and SASEGT. Unmatched junction bases numbered 7, after V lost 2 bases and J lost 2 bases. CDR3 in DNA: TGTGCCAGCAGTGAAATCTGGACTAGCGGGATTACCTACGAGCAGTACTTC. Translation gives CASSEIWTSGITYEQYF.

J is TRBJ2-7 and V is TRBV5-4; TRBD2 agrees at 16 bases. Unmatched junction bases numbered 7, after V lost 5 bases and J lost 8 bases. Looked up from germline, CDR1 is SGHNT and CDR2 is YYREEE (reference sequence). The CDR3 runs to 15 residues. CDR3 bases: TGTGCCAGCAGAGGGACTAGCGGGGGGGCCGGGAAGCAGTACTTC. Translation: CASRGTSGGAGKQYF.

The chain carries TRBV29-1 and TRBJ1-4, with TRBD1 matching over 9 bases. V was clipped by 7 bases and J by 5 bases; unmatched bases: 8. Germline assignment: CDR1 SQVTM and CDR2 ANQGSEA. CDR3 size: 14 residues. The CDR3, as DNA: TGCAGCGCCTCCGGACAGGGGATAAATGAAAAACTGTTTTTT. Translating gives CSASGQGINEKLFF.

The chain uses TRBV11-2 and TRBJ1-2; no clear D gene. The CDR3 totals 14 residues. Deletions cut 0 bases from V and 2 bases from J, with 7 bases between. The V gene's germline CDR1 is SGHAT and CDR2 FQNNGV. The chain's CDR3 is CASSLDSRNYGYTF. CDR3 DNA: TGTGCCAGCAGCTTAGATTCCCGGAACTATGGCTACACCTTC.

This clone was observed a few times. J is TRBJ1-1 and V is TRBV2; D unclear. The CDR3 runs 15 residues. V was shortened by 4 bases and J by 2 bases, with 14 bases between the two germline ends. The germline V gene encodes CDR1 SNHLY and CDR2 FYNNEI. The CDR3 coding sequence is TGTGCCAGCAGTGTATACCGACAAATCAACACTGAAGCTTTCTTT. It encodes CASSVYRQINTEAFF.

The V call is TRBV10-3, the J call TRBJ2-2; 10 bases are a match to TRBD2. The CDR3 has 17 residues. Germline values: CDR1 ENHRY, CDR2 SYGVKD. Unmatched junction bases numbered 7, after V lost 0 bases and J lost 6 bases. For the CDR3, the DNA is TGTGCCATCAGTGAGTCGTCAGGCCTAGCGGGAGCCGGGGAGCTGTTTTTT. Its protein is CAISESSGLAGAGELFF.

The rearrangement links TRBV28 to TRBJ2-7, with 13 bases matching TRBD2. Germline trimming cut 10 bases from V and 0 bases from J; bases unmatched to any gene: 6. From germline, CDR1 is MDHEN and CDR2 SYDVKM. CDR3 size: 15 residues. CDR3 in amino acids: CATRGTSGNSYEQYF. The DNA for the CDR3 is TGTGCCACAAGGGGGACTAGCGGGAACTCCTACGAGCAGTACTTC.

The chain combines TRBV9 with TRBJ2-7; 11 positions agree with TRBD2. The CDR3 has 17 residues. With 0 bases clipped from V and 0 bases from J, the junction kept 5 bases outside the gene matches. Germline values: CDR1 SGDLS, CDR2 YYNGEE. The CDR3, as DNA: TGTGCCAGCAGCGTAGGGACTAGCGGGCGAAGCTCCTACGAGCAGTACTTC. It codes for CASSVGTSGRSSYEQYF.

The chain carries TRBV29-1 and TRBJ1-5; 7 nucleotides line up with TRBD1. CDR3 length equals 13 residues. CDR1 is SQVTM, CDR2 ANQGSEA, per germline. The V segment lost 4 bases and the J segment 5 bases; nucleotides outside the gene matches: 5. For the CDR3, the DNA is TGCAGCGTTGCTGACAGGGTTGATCAGCCCCAGCATTTT. Translation gives CSVADRVDQPQHF.

The chain uses TRBV6-6 and TRBJ1-1, with D uncertain. The germline V gene encodes CDR1 MNHNY and CDR2 SVGAGI (reference sequence). The CDR3 runs 12 residues. V lost 5 bases and J lost 8, with 12 bases in between. For the CDR3, the DNA is TGTGCCAGCAGTACACTTACAGTAGAAGCTTTCTTT. It is translated as CASSTLTVEAFF.

The CDR3 reads CASSFREGPYEQYF. CDR3 bases: TGTGCCAGCAGTTTCCGGGAGGGCCCCTACGAGCAGTACTTC. The chain uses TRBV27 and TRBJ2-7; 8 bases are shared with TRBD2. The CDR3 loop spans 14 amino acids. Losses at the gene ends were 3 bases for V and 2 bases for J; bases not matched to a gene: 3. Germline V lookup: CDR1 MNHEY, CDR2 SMNVEV (reference sequence).

The CDR3, as DNA: TGTGCCAGCCGTCGGGATCTAACTGGGGCCAACGTCCTGACTTTC. Amino acid sequence: CASRRDLTGANVLTF. This chain uses TRBV2 with TRBJ2-6, with D possibly being TRBD2 (5 bases). Germline CDR1 SNHLY, CDR2 FYNNEI. CDR3 length equals 15 residues. V was cut by 8 bases and J by 2 bases, with 13 bases left in between.